This T cell receptor (beta chain) stems from a study of blood T cell repertoires in COVID-19. The CDR3 covers 14 residues. The germline V and J ends were trimmed by 0 bases and 1 base, with 7 bases remaining between them. Germline V gene lookup returns CDR1 MNHEY and CDR2 SVGAGI. Profiled with immunoSEQ multiplex PCR; TCRdb holds only in-frame clones, not every one. The sample includes about 160,000 clones, around 80% of them seen just once. This clone has a handful of counts. What was sequenced was peripheral blood. The rearrangement links TRBV6-5 to TRBJ2-7, with D possibly TRBD2 on 6 matching bases. This clonotype was sampled from a woman of 80 years or more with acute or convalescent COVID-19. DNA for the CDR3: TGTGCCAGCAGTTACTCGGGAGGTTCCTACGAGCAGTACTTC. Residues: CASSYSGGSYEQYF.